What follows are 7 T cell receptor beta chains derived from one specimen sequenced in a study of T-cell reconstitution after alpha-beta-depleted transplantation in children. Preparation of the TCRbeta library involved a method that used unique molecular identifiers. TCRdb redid the calling of the PCR reads with MiXCR, one entry per CDR3 protein. The sample has 700,000 to 950,000 distinct CDR3 sequences, 15% to 20% seen once. This material consisted of PBMCs, mostly from graft donor cells, taken 360 days after TCRalphabeta/CD19-depleted stem cell transplant. The receptor source for this set is a male patient younger than 18 who had a stem cell transplant for acute lymphoblastic leukemia, so the T cells may come from the graft donor.

The sample holds a few counts of this clonotype. The rearrangement joins TRBV5-1 to TRBJ2-2; TRBD1 agrees at 7 bases. CDR1 and CDR2 (germline): SGHRS, YFSETQ. CDR3 length equals 16 residues. With V trimmed by 1 base and J by 4 bases, 7 bases remained unmatched. DNA of the CDR3: TGCGCCAGCAGCTTGTTGGGACAGCGACCCACCGGGGAGCTGTTTTTT. It codes for CASSLLGQRPTGELFF.

This clonotype showed up many times. CDR3 DNA: TGTGCCTCTAATCGGCTAGCGCAAGAGACCCAGTACTTC. Translation: CASNRLAQETQYF. The chain employs TRBV10-3 and TRBJ2-5; D is perhaps TRBD2 (6 bases). The V gene's germline CDR1 is ENHRY and CDR2 SYGVKD. V lost 11 bases and J 2 bases, leaving 15 bases between the germline ends. The CDR3 is made up of 13 amino acids.

Here the CDR3 reads CASSLRETTDTQYF. For the CDR3, the DNA is TGTGCCAGCAGCCTCAGGGAGACCACAGATACGCAGTATTTT. The V call is TRBV12-3 or TRBV12-4, the J call TRBJ2-3; D might be TRBD1 or TRBD2, each matching 5 bases. V was clipped by 6 bases and J by 2 bases, with 12 bases between them. CDR3 length equals 14 residues.

The chain carries TRBV12-3 or TRBV12-4 and TRBJ2-1; 8 bases fit TRBD2. The V segment lost 0 bases and the J segment 3 bases; nucleotides outside the gene matches: 4. This CDR3 is 16 amino acids long. The DNA for the CDR3 is TGTGCCAGCAGTTTAGCGGGGCGGGGGGTCTACAATGAGCAGTTCTTC. Amino acids: CASSLAGRGVYNEQFF.

This rearrangement joins TRBV27 to TRBJ2-3; D not certain. Trimming stripped 3 bases from V and 0 bases from J, with 7 bases between. The CDR3 contains 14 residues. Germline V lookup: CDR1 MNHEY, CDR2 SMNVEV (reference sequence). The CDR3 loop reads CASSFHSSTDTQYF. DNA for the CDR3: TGTGCCAGCAGTTTCCATTCTAGCACAGATACGCAGTATTTT.

The CDR3 is CASSSTPLRDTQYF. CDR3 DNA sequence: TGCGCCAGCAGCTCAACCCCCCTTAGAGATACGCAGTATTTT. The rearrangement links TRBV5-1 to TRBJ2-3; D is unclear. V lost 3 bases, J lost 5 bases, and 13 bases lay in between. This CDR3 comprises 14 residues. CDR1 SGHRS and CDR2 YFSETQ come from the germline V gene.

This chain joins TRBV5-1 and TRBJ2-7; D gene unclear. The CDR3 sequence is 17 residues long. Trimming left V 0 bases short and J 2 bases short, with 18 bases between. CDR1 and CDR2 (germline): SGHRS, YFSETQ. The CDR3 DNA follows: TGCGCCAGCAGCTTGGCGTTCTCCCCGGGTTCCACCTACGAGCAGTACTTC. It encodes CASSLAFSPGSTYEQYF.